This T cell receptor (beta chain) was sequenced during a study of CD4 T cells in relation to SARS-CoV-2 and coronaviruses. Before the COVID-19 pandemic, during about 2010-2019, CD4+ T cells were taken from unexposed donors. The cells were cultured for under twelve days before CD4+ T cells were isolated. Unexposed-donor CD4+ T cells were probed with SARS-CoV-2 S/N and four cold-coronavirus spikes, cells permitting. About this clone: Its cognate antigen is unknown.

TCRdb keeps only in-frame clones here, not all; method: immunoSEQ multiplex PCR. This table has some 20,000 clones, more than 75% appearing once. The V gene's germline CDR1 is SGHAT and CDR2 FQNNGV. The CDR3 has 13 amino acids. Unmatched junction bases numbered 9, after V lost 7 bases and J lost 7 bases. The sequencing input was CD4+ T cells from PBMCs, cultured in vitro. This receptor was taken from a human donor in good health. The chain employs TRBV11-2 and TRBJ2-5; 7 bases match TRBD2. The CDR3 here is CASTRERDGTQYF. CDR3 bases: TGTGCCAGCACCAGAGAGCGGGACGGGACCCAGTACTTC.